This TCR beta chain was identified during a study of T cells expressing NK-cell markers. TCRdb reanalyzed the 5' RACE reads, giving one entry per CDR3 protein sequence and no DNA. This specimen shows about 150,000 distinct CDR3 sequences; the ten leading clones hold roughly a third. CDR1 and CDR2 from the germline V gene are SNHLY and FYNNEI. This CDR3 region has 13 residues. The V call is TRBV2, the J call TRBJ1-4. The origin of this receptor is a woman aged 45-65 years in good health. The sequencing input was blood T cells: a sorted CD56 or NKG2C T cell subset, CD4+ or CD8+ T cells, or bulk PBMC T cells (not recorded which). The CDR3: CASSDATNEKLFF.